The table lists the clone carrying this T cell receptor beta chain with many counts. This entry belongs to a study of kidney transplant recipient with SARS-CoV-2 infection. Germline V lookup: CDR1 LGHNA, CDR2 YSLEER. The V and J ends lost 4 bases and 7 bases, in that order; junction bases with no gene match: 11. The CDR3 consists of 15 residues. TCRdb redid the calling of the reads with MiXCR, one entry per CDR3 protein. The repertoire has roughly 250,000 distinct CDR3 sequences, 29% of them found once; the top ten carry less than 8.5%. The receptor comes from a male patient aged 25-45 years who had COVID-19 and was a kidney transplant recipient. Some T cells here may be from the graft donor. Here the sequenced sample was a blood sample, taken at baseline and between days 110 and 120 from a kidney transplant recipient. This chain links TRBV4-3 with TRBJ2-5, with TRBD1 matching over 8 bases. Here the CDR3 reads CASSPLTGQGGTQYF. The CDR3, as DNA: TGCGCCAGCAGCCCCCTTACTGGACAGGGAGGGACCCAGTACTTC.